These 22 T cell receptor beta chains came from one sample sequenced in a study of T cell repertoires in cytomegalovirus infection. TCRdb independently ran MiXCR on the reads; one entry per CDR3 protein. Of approximately 170,000 distinct CDR3 sequences in the sample, 15% to 20% were seen once. Sequenced sample: CD8+ T cells from PBMCs. The source of these receptors is a human donor in good health (CMV status not recorded). Some clones in this sample may be carry-over from other donors' samples.

This clonotype has more than one count but fewer than ten. The V and J genes are TRBV27 and TRBJ2-1, with D unresolved. V dropped 4 bases and J dropped 8 bases, with 12 bases sitting between them. This CDR3 is 13 amino acids long. Per the germline V gene, CDR1 is MNHEY and CDR2 is SMNVEV (reference sequence). CDR3 in DNA: TGTGCCAGCAGTTCGGCAACAGACTATGAGCAGTTCTTC. The encoded protein is CASSSATDYEQFF.

This clonotype was counted only a few times. The CDR3 protein is CASSIVWRGNEQFF. The CDR3, as DNA: TGTGCCAGTAGTATAGTGTGGAGGGGAAATGAGCAGTTCTTC. This chain connects TRBV19 to TRBJ2-1, with D maybe TRBD2 (6 bases). Germline values: CDR1 LNHDA, CDR2 SQIVND (reference sequence). Trimming cost V 1 base and J 7 bases, with 11 bases left between them. This CDR3 spans 14 amino acids.

V usage is TRBV6-2 or TRBV6-3 and J usage is TRBJ2-7, with 8 bases identical to TRBD2. Trimming removed 4 bases from V and 7 bases from J; junction bases left unmatched: 12. The CDR3 runs 15 residues. Germline CDR1 MNHEY, CDR2 SVGEGT. In nucleotides, the CDR3 is TGTGCCAGCAGTTCAGGACTAGCAGCGTCGCGGGAGCAGTACTTC. Translation: CASSSGLAASREQYF.

This clonotype was seen at least ten times. This rearrangement joins TRBV11-1 to TRBJ2-1; D might be TRBD2 (5 bases). CDR3 length equals 14 residues. Germline CDR1 SGHAT, CDR2 FQDESV (reference sequence). V lost 5 bases to trimming and J lost 6 bases, with 14 bases between them. CDR3 protein: CASSAQDWTNEQFF. The DNA for the CDR3 is TGTGCCAGCAGCGCTCAGGACTGGACCAATGAGCAGTTCTTC.

The rearrangement links TRBV28 to TRBJ1-1; 7 bases are a match to TRBD1. J lost 3 bases, V lost 6 bases, and 19 bases had no gene match. The germline CDR1 and CDR2 sequences are MDHEN and SYDVKM. This CDR3 is 18 amino acids long. This CDR3 reads CASRPNWRTGLRDTEAFF. In DNA form, the CDR3 reads TGTGCCAGCAGACCTAATTGGCGGACAGGCTTAAGGGACACTGAAGCTTTCTTT. Full variable domain (outside the CDR3, taken from reference TRBV28 and TRBJ1-1): DVKVTQSSRYLVKRTGEKVFLECVQDMDHENMFWYRQDPGLGLRLIYFSYDVKMKEKGDIPEGYSVSREKKERFSLILESASTNQTSMYLCASRPNWRTGLRDTEAFFGQGTRLTVV.

The rearrangement joins TRBV6-6 to TRBJ2-7; D unclear. The CDR3 has 14 amino acids. Germline V lookup: CDR1 MNHNY, CDR2 SVGAGI (reference sequence). Trimming shortened V by 6 bases and J by 0 bases, and 12 bases separated the two germline ends. CDR3 sequence (DNA): TGTGCCAGCAGATGGGCGGTTGACTCCTACGAGCAGTACTTC. Amino acids: CASRWAVDSYEQYF.

This clonotype occurred a few times. The chain has TRBV7-8 and TRBJ2-5; D unclear. This CDR3 has 17 residues. V gave up 3 bases and J gave up 1 base, with 18 bases separating them. From germline, CDR1 is SGHVS and CDR2 FQNEAQ. The CDR3 loop reads CASSFDPKKAIQETQYF. DNA for the CDR3: TGTGCCAGCAGCTTTGATCCGAAGAAGGCAATCCAAGAGACCCAGTACTTC.

V and J are TRBV5-6 and TRBJ1-1; D gene unclear. The ends were cut back, 0 bases at V and 1 base at J, with 7 bases in the middle. The CDR3 is made up of 14 amino acids. CDR1 and CDR2 (germline): SGHDT, YYEEEE. The CDR3 nucleotides read TGTGCCAGCAGCTTGGGGATTCGGAACACTGAAGCTTTCTTT. Amino acids: CASSLGIRNTEAFF. The full variable domain, rest sourced from reference TRBV5-6 and TRBJ1-1, is DAGVTQSPTHLIKTRGQQVTLRCSPKSGHDTVSWYQQALGQGPQFIFQYYEEEERQRGNFPDRFSGHQFPNYSSELNVNALLLGDSALYLCASSLGIRNTEAFFGQGTRLTVV.

This clonotype has only a few counts. The chain uses TRBV7-9 and TRBJ2-7, with a tentative D call TRBD2 (7 bases). This CDR3 comprises 14 residues. CDR1 SEHNR and CDR2 FQNEAQ come from the germline V gene (reference sequence). Trimming shortened V by 1 base and J by 7 bases, and 14 bases separated the two germline ends. The CDR3, as DNA: TGTGCCAGCAGCTTAGTAGGGGGAGGGCCGGAGCAGTACTTC. This sequence encodes CASSLVGGGPEQYF.

The V and J genes are TRBV11-2 and TRBJ2-7; D may match TRBD1 or TRBD2 (5 bases each). The CDR3 runs 14 residues. The V end was cut by 7 bases, the J end by 3 bases, with 16 bases between. Germline assignment: CDR1 SGHAT and CDR2 FQNNGV. In DNA, the CDR3 is TGTGCCAGCATCCAAAGAGGGACGAACTACGAGCAGTACTTC. It encodes CASIQRGTNYEQYF.

This clonotype was seen a few times. V usage is TRBV28 and J usage is TRBJ1-1, with D possibly being TRBD1 (5 bases). The CDR3 is 15 amino acids. The V and J ends lost 6 bases and 2 bases respectively, with 16 bases between them. Germline V gene sequence: CDR1 MDHEN, CDR2 SYDVKM. CDR3 loop: CASSPVGGINTEAFF. As DNA, the CDR3 is TGTGCCAGCAGCCCAGTTGGGGGGATAAACACTGAAGCTTTCTTT. Based on the CDR3 plus reference TRBV28 and TRBJ1-1, the full variable domain is DVKVTQSSRYLVKRTGEKVFLECVQDMDHENMFWYRQDPGLGLRLIYFSYDVKMKEKGDIPEGYSVSREKKERFSLILESASTNQTSMYLCASSPVGGINTEAFFGQGTRLTVV.

The chain uses TRBV15 and TRBJ2-3; D is ambiguous. In germline, CDR1 is LNHNV, CDR2 YYDKDF (reference sequence). Trimming shortened V by 1 base and J by 5 bases, and 13 bases separated the two germline ends. The CDR3 covers 15 residues. The CDR3 DNA follows: TGTGCCACCAGCAGAGTAAGAGGTGAAGGAGATACGCAGTATTTT. Its protein product is CATSRVRGEGDTQYF. Together with reference TRBV15 and TRBJ2-3, the CDR3 gives the full variable domain: DAMVIQNPRYQVTQFGKPVTLSCSQTLNHNVMYWYQQKSSQAPKLLFHYYDKDFNNEADTPDNFQSRRPNTSFCFLDIRSPGLGDTAMYLCATSRVRGEGDTQYFGPGTRLTVL.

This clonotype was recorded a few times. V gene TRBV6-8 combines with J gene TRBJ2-2; 8 bases line up with TRBD1. Germline V gene lookup returns CDR1 MNHGY and CDR2 SAAAGT. Trimming took 10 bases from V and 4 from J; bases not matched to a gene: 5. The CDR3 spans 13 residues. The CDR3 loop reads CAIRTGSTGELFF. Here the CDR3 DNA reads TGTGCCATCCGGACAGGGAGCACCGGGGAGCTGTTTTTT.

The V gene is TRBV6-2 or TRBV6-3, the J gene TRBJ2-1; TRBD2 matches at 8 bases. The CDR3 has 13 amino acids. Germline CDR1 and CDR2: MNHEY and SVGEGT. The J segment lost 7 bases and the V segment lost 10 bases, leaving 9 bases of the junction unmatched. The CDR3 DNA reads as TGTGCCATTTTCGGGGGGGCTGGTAATGAGCAGTTCTTC. Translating gives CAIFGGAGNEQFF.

V usage is TRBV28 and J usage is TRBJ2-7; 9 bases map to TRBD1. Germline loops: CDR1 MDHEN, CDR2 SYDVKM. This CDR3 is built from 14 residues. The V segment lost 2 bases and the J segment 5 bases; nucleotides outside the gene matches: 4. The CDR3 DNA reads TGTGCCAGCAGTTTAGCGGGACAGGGAGACGAGCAGTACTTC. Protein sequence: CASSLAGQGDEQYF.

This clonotype was detected a few times. The chain carries TRBV7-2 and TRBJ1-1, with D hard to call. V shed 4 bases and J shed 0 bases, with 12 bases lying between them. The CDR3 runs to 15 residues. Germline CDR1 SGHTA, CDR2 FQGNSA. CDR3 in amino acids: CASSWKPTVNTEAFF. CDR3 coding DNA: TGTGCCAGCAGCTGGAAACCGACGGTGAACACTGAAGCTTTCTTT.

In this sample, this clonotype turned up a few times. This chain joins TRBV27 and TRBJ1-6; no clear D gene. V lost 3 bases, J lost 10 bases, and 13 bases lay in between. Germline values: CDR1 MNHEY, CDR2 SMNVEV (reference sequence). The CDR3 covers 14 residues. CDR3 loop: CASSLSNSKSPLHF. CDR3 DNA: TGTGCCAGCAGTTTGTCGAACTCCAAATCACCCCTCCACTTT.

This clonotype occurred a few times. The chain couples TRBV20-1 to TRBJ2-4; D could derive from TRBD1 or TRBD2 (5 bases each). The CDR3 sequence is 15 residues long. CDR1 is DFQATT and CDR2 is SNEGSKA in the germline V gene (reference sequence). V was shortened by 0 bases and J by 1 base, with 10 bases between the two germline ends. CDR3 in amino acids: CSARDRERAKNIQYF. CDR3 nucleotide sequence: TGCAGTGCTAGAGACAGGGAGAGGGCCAAAAACATTCAGTACTTC.

This clonotype was seen a handful of times. The chain couples TRBV7-2 to TRBJ2-7, with D unresolved. This CDR3 is built from 13 residues. The germline V gene has CDR1 SGHTA and CDR2 FQGNSA. The V and J ends lost 5 bases and 4 bases respectively, with 12 bases between them. CDR3: CASSPRPEYEQYF. The CDR3 nucleotides are TGTGCCAGCAGCCCCCGGCCCGAATACGAGCAGTACTTC.

The rearrangement joins TRBV4-1 to TRBJ1-2, with D possibly being TRBD1 (5 bases). The V gene lost 3 bases and the J gene lost 4 bases, with 21 bases spanning the gap. The germline V gene encodes CDR1 MGHRA and CDR2 YSYEKL. CDR3 size: 17 residues. DNA for the CDR3: TGCGCCAGCAGCCAGATTGGGACGGGCAGTCAGCGCTATGGCTACACCTTC. Amino acids: CASSQIGTGSQRYGYTF.

This clonotype has ten or more counts. CDR3 protein: CASSYLSNYGYTF. The CDR3 DNA sequence: TGTGCCAGCAGCTACCTGTCCAACTATGGCTACACCTTC. V usage is TRBV7-2 and J usage is TRBJ1-2; D is uncertain. V was trimmed by 4 bases and J by 2 bases, leaving 8 bases between them. The CDR3 extends over 13 amino acids. Germline CDR1 and CDR2: SGHTA and FQGNSA.

V is TRBV7-3 and J is TRBJ2-1; 7 positions agree with TRBD2. Germline CDR1 SGHTA, CDR2 FQGTGA. Trimming at V came to 5 bases and at J to 1 base, leaving 5 bases not matched to a gene. The CDR3 contains 15 residues. CDR3 in amino acids: CASSPDGGSYNEQFF. The CDR3 DNA reads as TGTGCCAGCAGCCCTGACGGGGGGTCCTACAATGAGCAGTTCTTC.